The clone carrying this T cell receptor beta chain was observed many times. Hyperthyroidism had been newly diagnosed in patients aged 18 to 65, and its duration was under 2 months. This sample is drawn from a study of T cells in Graves' hyperthyroidism and ophthalmopathy. Overall study: Before any treatment, at initial diagnosis, peripheral blood was collected.

Amplification yielded TCR beta CDR3 regions, with RNA transcripts as the source. Primed by the HTBI set, a first-round RT-PCR was run on the TCR CDR3. Via MiXCR, TCRdb re-called the multiplex PCR reads, giving one row per CDR3 protein. The sample carries 480,000 or so distinct CDR3 sequences, roughly an eighth recorded once. Trimming left V 2 bases short and J 3 bases short, with 11 bases between. This CDR3 comprises 14 residues. Looked up from germline, CDR1 is SGHKS and CDR2 is YYEKEE (reference sequence). The clonotype comes from a woman aged 18-35 years with Graves' hyperthyroidism. The chain combines TRBV5-5 with TRBJ1-1; D is possibly TRBD1 (5 bases). Sequencing input: blood. Here the CDR3 reads CASSLPRVDTEAFF. The CDR3 region has the DNA TGTGCCAGCAGCTTACCCAGGGTTGACACTGAAGCTTTCTTT.